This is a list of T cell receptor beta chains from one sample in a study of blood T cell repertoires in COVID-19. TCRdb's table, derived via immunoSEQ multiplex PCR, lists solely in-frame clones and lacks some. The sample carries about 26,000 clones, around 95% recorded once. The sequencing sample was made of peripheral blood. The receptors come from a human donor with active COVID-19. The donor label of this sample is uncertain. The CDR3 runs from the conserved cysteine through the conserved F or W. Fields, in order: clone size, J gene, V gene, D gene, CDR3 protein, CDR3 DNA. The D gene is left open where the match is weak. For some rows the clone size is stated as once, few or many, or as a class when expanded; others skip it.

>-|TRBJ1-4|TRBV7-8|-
CASSPRWQNRMGLFF
TGTGCCAGCAGCCCTAGATGGCAGAATCGAATGGGACTGTTTTTT
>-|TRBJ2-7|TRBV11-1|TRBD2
CASSRDTSAPDYEQYF
TGTGCCAGCAGCCGAGATACTAGCGCTCCTGACTACGAGCAGTACTTC
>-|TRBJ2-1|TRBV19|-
CASSIEGLGGSYNEQFF
TGTGCCAGTAGTATAGAGGGTTTAGGGGGCTCCTACAATGAGCAGTTCTTC
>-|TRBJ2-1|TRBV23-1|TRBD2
CASSQSRLGGGPDEQFF
TGCGCCAGCAGTCAATCACGATTGGGCGGGGGGCCGGATGAGCAGTTCTTC
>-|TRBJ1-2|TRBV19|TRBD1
CASTPGQLYGYTF
TGTGCCAGTACTCCGGGACAGCTCTATGGCTACACCTTC
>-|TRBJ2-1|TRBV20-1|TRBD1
CSASRDRSHEQFF
TGCAGTGCTAGTAGGGACAGGTCCCATGAGCAGTTCTTC
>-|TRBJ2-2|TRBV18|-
CASSPPWGRSTGELFF
TGTGCCAGCTCACCACCGTGGGGGAGGAGCACCGGGGAGCTGTTTTTT
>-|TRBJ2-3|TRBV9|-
CRYGRETDTQYF
TGCCGGTATGGGAGAGAGACAGATACGCAGTATTTT
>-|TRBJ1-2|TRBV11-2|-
CASSLDRRRGDYGYTF
TGTGCCAGCAGCTTAGACCGGAGGCGAGGTGACTATGGCTACACCTTC
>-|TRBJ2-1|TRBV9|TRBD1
CASSVGTGSYNEQFF
TGTGCCAGCAGCGTCGGGACAGGCTCCTACAATGAGCAGTTCTTC
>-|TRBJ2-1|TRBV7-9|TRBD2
CASRRISGRGGYEQFF
TGTGCCAGCAGAAGAATTAGCGGGAGGGGGGGTTATGAGCAGTTCTTC
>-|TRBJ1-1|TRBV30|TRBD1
CAWSTGQPRPEAFF
TGTGCCTGGAGTACGGGACAGCCACGTCCTGAAGCTTTCTTT
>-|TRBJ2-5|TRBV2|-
CASRRIRQETQYF
TGTGCCAGCAGGCGAATCCGCCAAGAGACCCAGTACTTC
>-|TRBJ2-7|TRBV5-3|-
CARSLVDNRPVPLYEQYF
TGTGCCAGAAGCTTGGTGGACAATAGACCCGTACCACTTTACGAGCAGTACTTC
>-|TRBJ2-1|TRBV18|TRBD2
CASSPGLAGADEQFF
TGTGCCAGCTCACCGGGACTAGCGGGAGCGGATGAGCAGTTCTTC
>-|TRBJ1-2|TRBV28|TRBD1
CASSLVGDRPFANYGYTF
TGTGCCAGCAGCTTGGTGGGGGACAGGCCGTTCGCTAACTATGGCTACACCTTC
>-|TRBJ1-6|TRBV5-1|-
CASSLARDSPLHF
TGCGCCAGCAGCTTGGCTCGAGATTCACCCCTCCACTTT
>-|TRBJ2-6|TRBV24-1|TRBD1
CATSRRTGETNVLTF
TGTGCCACCAGCCGCCGGACAGGGGAAACCAACGTCCTGACTTTC
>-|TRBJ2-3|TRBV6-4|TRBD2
CASSPSGEGDTQYF
TGTGCCAGCAGCCCCAGCGGGGAGGGGGATACGCAGTATTTT
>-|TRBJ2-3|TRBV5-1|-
CASTLPAGRDTQYF
TGCGCCAGCACCCTACCGGCGGGGCGGGATACGCAGTATTTT
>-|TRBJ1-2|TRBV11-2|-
CASSKTGLYGYTF
TGTGCCAGCAGCAAGACAGGCCTCTATGGCTACACCTTC
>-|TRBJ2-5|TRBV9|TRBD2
CASSVAAGGETQYF
TGTGCCAGCAGCGTAGCCGCGGGGGGGGAGACCCAGTACTTC
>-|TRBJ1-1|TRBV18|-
CASSPYGGGRGTEAFF
TGTGCCAGCTCACCATATGGCGGGGGCCGGGGCACTGAAGCTTTCTTT
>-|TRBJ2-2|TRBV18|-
CASSPQGLQAGELFF
TGTGCCAGCTCACCCCAGGGACTTCAGGCCGGGGAGCTGTTTTTT
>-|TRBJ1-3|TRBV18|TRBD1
CASSPSDRAGNTIYF
TGTGCCAGCTCACCATCGGACAGGGCGGGAAACACCATATATTTT
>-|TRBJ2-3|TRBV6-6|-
CASSTTWGADTQYF
TGTGCCAGCAGCACCACATGGGGGGCAGATACGCAGTATTTT
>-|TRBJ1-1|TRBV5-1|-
CASSLGSTEAFF
TGCGCCAGCAGCTTGGGCAGCACTGAAGCTTTCTTT
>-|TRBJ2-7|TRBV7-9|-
CASSFQGDYEQYF
TGTGCCAGCAGCTTCCAAGGGGACTACGAGCAGTACTTC
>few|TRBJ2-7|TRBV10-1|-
CASSGGGSLDEQYF
TGCGCCAGCAGTGGAGGTGGGAGTCTCGACGAGCAGTACTTC
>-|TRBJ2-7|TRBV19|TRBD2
CASSIIAGGLGEQYF
TGTGCCAGTAGTATAATAGCGGGAGGGCTAGGCGAGCAGTACTTC
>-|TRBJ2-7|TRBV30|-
CAWSQGHLSYEQYF
TGTGCCTGGAGCCAGGGCCATTTGTCCTACGAGCAGTACTTC
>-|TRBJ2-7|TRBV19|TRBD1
CASSMGQGAREQYF
TGTGCCAGTAGTATGGGACAGGGGGCGCGTGAGCAGTACTTC
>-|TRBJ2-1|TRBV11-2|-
CASSFYRVNEQFF
TGTGCCAGCAGCTTTTACAGGGTAAACGAGCAGTTCTTC
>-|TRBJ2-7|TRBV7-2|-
CASSLQGSSYEQYF
TGTGCCAGCAGCTTGCAGGGTAGCTCCTACGAGCAGTACTTC
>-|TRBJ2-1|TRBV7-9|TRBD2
CASSLSPGGEQFF
TGTGCCAGCAGCTTAAGCCCCGGGGGGGAGCAGTTCTTC
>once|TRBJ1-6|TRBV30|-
CAIRTEYNSPLHF
TGTGCCATCCGGACAGAGTATAATTCACCCCTCCACTTT
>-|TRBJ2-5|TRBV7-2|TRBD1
CASSLGPWKGQQETQYF
TGTGCCAGCAGCTTAGGTCCCTGGAAGGGACAGCAAGAGACCCAGTACTTC
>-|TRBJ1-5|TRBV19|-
CASSPYSNQPQHF
TGTGCCAGTAGCCCCTATAGCAATCAGCCCCAGCATTTT
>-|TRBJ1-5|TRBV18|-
CASSPPARGGNQPQHF
TGTGCCAGCTCACCACCGGCTAGGGGTGGCAATCAGCCCCAGCATTTT
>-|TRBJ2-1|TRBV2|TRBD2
CASRANSGGVNEQFF
TGTGCCAGCAGGGCCAACAGCGGGGGGGTGAATGAGCAGTTCTTC
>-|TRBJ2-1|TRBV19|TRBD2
CASSIRPGGGASKSYNEQFF
TGTGCCAGTAGTATCCGGCCCGGGGGAGGGGCCTCAAAATCCTACAATGAGCAGTTCTTC
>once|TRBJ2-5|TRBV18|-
CASSRTRGSETQYF
TGTGCCAGCTCAAGAACTAGGGGGTCAGAGACCCAGTACTTC
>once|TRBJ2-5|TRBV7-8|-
CASSLGGFRLRGETQYF
TGTGCCAGCAGCTTAGGCGGGTTCAGACTACGGGGGGAGACCCAGTACTTC
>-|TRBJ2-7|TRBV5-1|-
CASSISGATTYEQYF
TGCGCCAGCAGTATTAGCGGAGCCACCACCTACGAGCAGTACTTC
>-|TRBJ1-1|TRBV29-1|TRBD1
CSVRRQGGNTEAFF
TGCAGCGTTCGGAGACAGGGAGGGAACACTGAAGCTTTCTTT
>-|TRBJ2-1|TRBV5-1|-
CASTPTGQRTNEQFF
TGCGCCAGCACTCCTACAGGGCAAAGGACCAATGAGCAGTTCTTC
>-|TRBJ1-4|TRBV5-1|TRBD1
CASSPGTAPDEKLFF
TGCGCCAGCAGCCCCGGGACAGCGCCGGATGAAAAACTGTTTTTT
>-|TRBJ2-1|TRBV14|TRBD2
CASSPRGLVFNYNEQFF
TGTGCCAGCAGCCCCCGGGGACTAGTTTTTAATTACAATGAGCAGTTCTTC
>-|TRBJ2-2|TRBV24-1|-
CATSYMSTGELFF
TGTGCCACCAGTTATATGAGCACCGGGGAGCTGTTTTTT
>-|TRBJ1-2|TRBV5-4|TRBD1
CASSLGAGGRGYTF
TGTGCCAGCAGCTTGGGTGCAGGGGGACGCGGCTACACCTTC
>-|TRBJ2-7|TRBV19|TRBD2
CASSIGLAGSYEQYF
TGTGCCAGTAGTATCGGACTAGCGGGGTCCTACGAGCAGTACTTC
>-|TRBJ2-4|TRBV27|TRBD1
CASSSGQGALPSLDIQYF
TGTGCCAGCAGTTCCGGACAGGGGGCGCTGCCTTCGTTGGACATTCAGTACTTC
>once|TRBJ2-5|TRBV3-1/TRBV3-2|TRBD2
CASSHKKRGLRGARETQYF
TGTGCCAGCAGCCACAAAAAGAGGGGTCTGCGGGGGGCTCGAGAGACCCAGTACTTC